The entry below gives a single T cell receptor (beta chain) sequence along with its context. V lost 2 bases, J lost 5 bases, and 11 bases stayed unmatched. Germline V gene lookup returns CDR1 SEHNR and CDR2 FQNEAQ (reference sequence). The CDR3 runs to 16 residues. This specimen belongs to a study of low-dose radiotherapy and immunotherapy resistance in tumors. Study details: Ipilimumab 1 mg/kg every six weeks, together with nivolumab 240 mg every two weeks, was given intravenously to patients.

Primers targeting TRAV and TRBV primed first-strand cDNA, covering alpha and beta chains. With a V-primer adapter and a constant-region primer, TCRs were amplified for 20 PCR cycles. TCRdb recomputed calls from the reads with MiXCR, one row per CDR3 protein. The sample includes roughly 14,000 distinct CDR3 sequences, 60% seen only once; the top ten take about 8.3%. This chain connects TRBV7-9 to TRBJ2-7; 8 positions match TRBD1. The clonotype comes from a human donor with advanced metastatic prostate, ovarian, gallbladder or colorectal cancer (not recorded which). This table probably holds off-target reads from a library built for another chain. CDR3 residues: CASSLSASGQGHEQYF. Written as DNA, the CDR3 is TGTGCCAGCAGCTTATCCGCCTCCGGACAGGGCCACGAGCAGTACTTC. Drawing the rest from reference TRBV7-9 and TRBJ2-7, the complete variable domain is DTGVSQNPRHKITKRGQNVTFRCDPISEHNRLYWYRQTLGQGPEFLTYFQNEAQLEKSRLLSDRFSAERPKGSFSTLEIQRTEQGDSAMYLCASSLSASGQGHEQYFGPGTRLTVT.